Each of the 9 T cell receptor beta chains below was sequenced from the same sample in a study of blood T cells in healthy people across ages. A second about 6 to 12 cycle PCR used barcoded and J-beta primers. TCRdb re-called the 5' RACE reads with MiXCR, one entry per CDR3 protein. Among 1 million to 1.2 million distinct CDR3 sequences listed, roughly two fifths were seen once. The specimen sequenced was blood. The receptor source for this set is a man between 18 and 29 years old in good health.

The chain has TRBV27 and TRBJ1-2; D perhaps matches TRBD1 (5 bases). This CDR3 contains 14 residues. The germline V gene has CDR1 MNHEY and CDR2 SMNVEV (reference sequence). V lost 3 bases and J lost 4, with 12 bases in between. Written as DNA, the CDR3 is TGTGCCAGCAGTTTCCGCAGGGAGAGCTATGGCTACACCTTC. Translated, it gives CASSFRRESYGYTF.

A remark on this clonotype: The CDR3 end shows no conserved phenylalanine or tryptophan, and so a read error is likely. This rearrangement joins TRBV20-1 to TRBJ1-1, with no clear D. Germline assignment: CDR1 DFQATT and CDR2 SNEGSKA (reference sequence). The CDR3 is made up of 10 amino acids. In DNA form, the CDR3 reads TGCAATGCTCGCGTCACTGAAGCTTTCTTG. This gives the protein CNARVTEAFL.

The chain joins TRBV4-3 to TRBJ1-1, with D unresolved. This CDR3 region has 12 residues. V shed 3 bases and J shed 5 bases, with 7 bases lying between them. Germline V gene sequence: CDR1 LGHNA, CDR2 YSLEER. The CDR3 region has the DNA TGCGCCAGCAGCCAGACAAGAACTGAAGCTTTCTTT. Translation: CASSQTRTEAFF.

The J gene is TRBJ1-1, the V gene TRBV7-9; 7 nucleotides align to TRBD1. Looked up from germline, CDR1 is SEHNR and CDR2 is FQNEAQ (reference sequence). CDR3 length: 16 amino acids. V was clipped by 5 bases and J by 2 bases; unmatched bases: 11. In DNA, the CDR3 is TGTGCCAGCAGCCCTGACAGGGCGTTCGATAACACTGAAGCTTTCTTT. Protein: CASSPDRAFDNTEAFF.

The gene calls are TRBV20-1 and TRBJ2-5, with 8 bases matching TRBD2. CDR3 size: 14 residues. J lost 11 bases, V lost 3 bases, and 14 bases had no gene match. CDR1 is DFQATT, CDR2 SNEGSKA, per germline (reference sequence). CDR3 loop: CSASRGGARNEQYF. The CDR3 nucleotides read TGCAGTGCTAGCCGGGGGGGGGCGAGGAATGAGCAGTACTTC.

This clonotype was detected a few times. The CDR3 DNA is TGTGCCAGCAGCCGGCCAGTCGCCCACGTCAACTATGGCTACACCTTC. The encoded protein is CASSRPVAHVNYGYTF. This rearrangement joins TRBV7-2 to TRBJ1-2; D is unclear. V was shortened by 5 bases and J by 2 bases, with 18 bases between the two germline ends. The CDR3 runs to 16 residues. Germline V gene lookup returns CDR1 SGHTA and CDR2 FQGNSA.

This clonotype was seen more than once but under ten times. V is TRBV25-1 and J is TRBJ1-1; D not resolved. The length of the CDR3 is 13 residues. The germline gives CDR1 MGHDK, CDR2 SYGVNS. V was cut by 2 bases and J by 11 bases, with 15 bases left in between. The CDR3 here is CASSEGMSDRAFF. CDR3 nucleotide sequence: TGTGCCAGCAGTGAAGGGATGAGCGATAGGGCTTTCTTT.

This rearrangement joins TRBV7-8 to TRBJ1-5; no firm D call. V was shortened by 5 bases and J by 3 bases, with 14 bases between the two germline ends. This CDR3 spans 15 amino acids. Germline V lookup: CDR1 SGHVS, CDR2 FQNEAQ. In DNA, the CDR3 is TGTGCCAGCAGCCCCAGATCAGGTTTCAATCAGCCCCAGCATTTT. It specifies CASSPRSGFNQPQHF.

This clonotype was found a few times. This sequence joins TRBV29-1 and TRBJ2-2; D is unclear. CDR3 length equals 13 residues. V lost 3 bases and J lost 0, with 5 bases in between. Per the germline V gene, CDR1 is SQVTM and CDR2 is ANQGSEA. As DNA, the CDR3 is TGCAGCGTTGAGTCCACGAACACCGGGGAGCTGTTTTTT. Amino acids: CSVESTNTGELFF.